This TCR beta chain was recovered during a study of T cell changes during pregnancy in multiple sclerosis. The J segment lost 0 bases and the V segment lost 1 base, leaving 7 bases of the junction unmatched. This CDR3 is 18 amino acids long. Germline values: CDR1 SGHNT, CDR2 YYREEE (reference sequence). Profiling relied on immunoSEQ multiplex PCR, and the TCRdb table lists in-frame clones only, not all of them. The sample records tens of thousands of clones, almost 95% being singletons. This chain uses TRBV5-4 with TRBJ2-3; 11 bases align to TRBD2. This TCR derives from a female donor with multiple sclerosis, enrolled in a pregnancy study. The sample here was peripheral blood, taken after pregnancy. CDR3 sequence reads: CASSLRGSGGVSTDTQYF. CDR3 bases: TGTGCCAGCAGCTTGAGGGGTAGCGGGGGGGTTAGCACAGATACGCAGTATTTT.